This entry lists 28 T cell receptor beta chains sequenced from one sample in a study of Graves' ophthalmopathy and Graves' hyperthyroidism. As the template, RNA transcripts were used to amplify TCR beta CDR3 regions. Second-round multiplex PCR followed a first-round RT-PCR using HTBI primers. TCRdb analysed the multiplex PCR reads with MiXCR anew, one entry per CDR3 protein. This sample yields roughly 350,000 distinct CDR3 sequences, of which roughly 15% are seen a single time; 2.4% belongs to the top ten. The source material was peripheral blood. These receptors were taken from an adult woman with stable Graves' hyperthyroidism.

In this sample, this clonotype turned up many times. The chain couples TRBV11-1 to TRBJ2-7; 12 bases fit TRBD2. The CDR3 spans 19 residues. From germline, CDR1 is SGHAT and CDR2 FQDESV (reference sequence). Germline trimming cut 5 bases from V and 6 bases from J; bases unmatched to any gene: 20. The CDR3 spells CASSPQSGLAGRVMGEQYF. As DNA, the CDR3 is TGTGCCAGCAGCCCACAATCAGGACTAGCGGGACGGGTGATGGGCGAGCAGTACTTC.

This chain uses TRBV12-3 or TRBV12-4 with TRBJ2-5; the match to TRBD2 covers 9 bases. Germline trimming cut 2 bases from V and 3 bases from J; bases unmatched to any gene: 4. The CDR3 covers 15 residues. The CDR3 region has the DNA TGTGCCAGCAGTTTAAACGGCGGGAGGGAAGAGACCCAGTACTTC. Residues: CASSLNGGREETQYF.

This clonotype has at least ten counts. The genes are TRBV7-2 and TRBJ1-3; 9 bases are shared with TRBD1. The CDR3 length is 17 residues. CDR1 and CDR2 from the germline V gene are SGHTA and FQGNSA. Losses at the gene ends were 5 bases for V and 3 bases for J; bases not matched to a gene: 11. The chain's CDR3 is CASSKHSDRGYGNTIYF. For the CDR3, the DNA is TGTGCCAGCAGCAAACACTCGGACAGGGGATATGGAAACACCATATATTTT.

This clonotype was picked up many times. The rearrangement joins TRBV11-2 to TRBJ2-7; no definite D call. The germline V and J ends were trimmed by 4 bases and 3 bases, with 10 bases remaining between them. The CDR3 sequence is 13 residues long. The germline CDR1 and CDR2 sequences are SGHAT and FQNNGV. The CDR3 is CASSSMTGYEQYF. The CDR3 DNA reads TGTGCCAGCAGCTCCATGACTGGCTACGAGCAGTACTTC.

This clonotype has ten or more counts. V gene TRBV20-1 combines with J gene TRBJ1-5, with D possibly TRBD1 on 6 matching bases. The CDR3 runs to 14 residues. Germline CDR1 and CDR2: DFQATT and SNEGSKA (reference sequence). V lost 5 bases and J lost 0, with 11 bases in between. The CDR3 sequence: CSAFGQYSNQPQHF. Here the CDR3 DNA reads TGCAGTGCTTTCGGACAGTATAGCAATCAGCCCCAGCATTTT.

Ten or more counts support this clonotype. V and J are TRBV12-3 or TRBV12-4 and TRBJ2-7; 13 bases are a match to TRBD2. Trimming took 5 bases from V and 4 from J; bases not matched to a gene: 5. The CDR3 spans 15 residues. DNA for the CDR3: TGTGCCAGCAGTCCCACTAGCGGGAGGGATTACGAGCAGTACTTC. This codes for CASSPTSGRDYEQYF.

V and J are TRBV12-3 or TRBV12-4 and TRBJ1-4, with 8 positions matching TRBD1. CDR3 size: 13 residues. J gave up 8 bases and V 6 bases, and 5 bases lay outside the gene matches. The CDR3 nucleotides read TGTGCCAGCAGGGGACAGGTTTGGGAAAAACTGTTTTTT. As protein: CASRGQVWEKLFF.

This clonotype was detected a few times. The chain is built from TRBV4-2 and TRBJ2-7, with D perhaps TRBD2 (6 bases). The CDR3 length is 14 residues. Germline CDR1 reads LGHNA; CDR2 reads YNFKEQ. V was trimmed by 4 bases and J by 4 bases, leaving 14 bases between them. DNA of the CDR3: TGTGCCAGCAGCCGAGGTGGAGGGTCGTACGAGCAGTACTTC. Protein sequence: CASSRGGGSYEQYF.

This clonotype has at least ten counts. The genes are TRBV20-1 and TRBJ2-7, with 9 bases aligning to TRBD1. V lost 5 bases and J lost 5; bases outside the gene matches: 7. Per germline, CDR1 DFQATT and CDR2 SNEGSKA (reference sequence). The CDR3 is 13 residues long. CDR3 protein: CSALQGARDEQYF. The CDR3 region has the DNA TGCAGTGCTTTACAGGGGGCGAGGGACGAGCAGTACTTC.

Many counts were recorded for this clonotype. Written as DNA, the CDR3 is TGCGCCAGCAGCCCCAGTTTTGCTCTTGACTATGGCTACACCTTC. Its protein is CASSPSFALDYGYTF. The chain recombines TRBV4-1 with TRBJ1-2; D gene uncertain. The ends were cut back, 4 bases at V and 3 bases at J, with 15 bases in the middle. Germline CDR1 and CDR2: MGHRA and YSYEKL. This CDR3 region has 15 residues.

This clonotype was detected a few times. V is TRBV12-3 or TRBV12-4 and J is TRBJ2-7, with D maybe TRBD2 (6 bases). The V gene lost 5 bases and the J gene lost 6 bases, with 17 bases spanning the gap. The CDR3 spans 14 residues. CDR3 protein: CASSRELGRGEQYF. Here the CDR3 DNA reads TGTGCCAGCAGTCGTGAACTTGGGCGGGGCGAGCAGTACTTC.

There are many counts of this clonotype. The CDR3 region has the DNA TGTGCCAGCAGTTTCGAGGGAATAGCCAAAAACATTCAGTACTTC. Translating gives CASSFEGIAKNIQYF. The rearrangement uses TRBV28 and TRBJ2-4; a possible D gene is TRBD2 (5 bases). V gave up 3 bases and J gave up 0 bases, with 9 bases separating them. Germline CDR1 reads MDHEN; CDR2 reads SYDVKM. The CDR3 is 15 amino acids.

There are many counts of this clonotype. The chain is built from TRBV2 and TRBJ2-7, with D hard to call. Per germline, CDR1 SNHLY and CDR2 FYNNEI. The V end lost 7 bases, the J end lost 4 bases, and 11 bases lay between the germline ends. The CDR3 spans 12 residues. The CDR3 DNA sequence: TGTGCCAGCAAGGGAAATCAGTACGAGCAGTACTTC. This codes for CASKGNQYEQYF.

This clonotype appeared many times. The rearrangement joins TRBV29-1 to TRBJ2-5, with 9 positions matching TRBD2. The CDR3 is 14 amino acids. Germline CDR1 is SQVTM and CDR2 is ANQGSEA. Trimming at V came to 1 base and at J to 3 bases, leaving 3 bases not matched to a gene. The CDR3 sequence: CSVEGAGGEETQYF. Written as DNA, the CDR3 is TGCAGCGTTGAAGGGGCGGGAGGGGAAGAGACCCAGTACTTC.

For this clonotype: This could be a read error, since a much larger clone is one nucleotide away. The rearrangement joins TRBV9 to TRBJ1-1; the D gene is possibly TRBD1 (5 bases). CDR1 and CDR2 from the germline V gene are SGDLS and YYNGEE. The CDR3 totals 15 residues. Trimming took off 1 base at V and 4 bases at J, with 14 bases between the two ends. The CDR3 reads CASSVRWGEPTEAFF. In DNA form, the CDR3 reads TGTGCCAGCAGCGTAAGATGGGGGGAGCCCACTGAAGCTTTCTTT.

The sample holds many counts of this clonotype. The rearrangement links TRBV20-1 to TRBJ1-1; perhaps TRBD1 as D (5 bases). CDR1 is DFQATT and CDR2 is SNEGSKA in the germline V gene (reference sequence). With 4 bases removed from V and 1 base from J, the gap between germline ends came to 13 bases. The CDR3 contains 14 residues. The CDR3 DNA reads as TGCAGTGCTATCCCGGGACGGAAGAACACTGAAGCTTTCTTT. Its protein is CSAIPGRKNTEAFF.

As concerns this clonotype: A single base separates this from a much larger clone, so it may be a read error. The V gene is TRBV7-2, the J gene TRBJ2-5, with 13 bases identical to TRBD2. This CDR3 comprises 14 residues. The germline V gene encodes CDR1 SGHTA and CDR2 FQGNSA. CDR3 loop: CASILAGGQETKYF. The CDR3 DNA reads TGTGCCAGCATACTAGCGGGAGGGCAAGAGACCAAGTACTTC. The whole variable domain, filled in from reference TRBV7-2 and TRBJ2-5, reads GAGVSQSPSNKVTEKGKDVELRCDPISGHTALYWYRQSLGQGLEFLIYFQGNSAPDKSGLPSDRFSAERTGGSVSTLTIQRTQQEDSAVYLCASILAGGQETKYFGPGTRLLVL.

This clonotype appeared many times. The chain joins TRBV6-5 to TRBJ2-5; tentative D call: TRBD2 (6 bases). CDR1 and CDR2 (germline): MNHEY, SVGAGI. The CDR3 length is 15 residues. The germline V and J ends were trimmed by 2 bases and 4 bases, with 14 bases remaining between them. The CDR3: CASSYTSGEAETQYF. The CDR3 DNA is TGTGCCAGCAGTTACACATCGGGAGAGGCAGAGACCCAGTACTTC.

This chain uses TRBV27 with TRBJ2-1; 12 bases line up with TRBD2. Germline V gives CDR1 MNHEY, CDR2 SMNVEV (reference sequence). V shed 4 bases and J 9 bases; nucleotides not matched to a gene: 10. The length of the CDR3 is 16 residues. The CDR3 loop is CASSSSSGRAGSEQFF. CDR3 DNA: TGTGCCAGCAGTTCCTCTAGCGGGAGGGCAGGTAGTGAGCAGTTCTTC.

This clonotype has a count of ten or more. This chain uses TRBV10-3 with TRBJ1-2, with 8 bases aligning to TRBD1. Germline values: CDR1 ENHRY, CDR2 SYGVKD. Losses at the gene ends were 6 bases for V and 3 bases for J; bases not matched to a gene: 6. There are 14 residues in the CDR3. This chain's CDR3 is CAISLDRADYGYTF. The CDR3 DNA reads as TGTGCCATCAGCTTGGACAGGGCTGACTATGGCTACACCTTC.

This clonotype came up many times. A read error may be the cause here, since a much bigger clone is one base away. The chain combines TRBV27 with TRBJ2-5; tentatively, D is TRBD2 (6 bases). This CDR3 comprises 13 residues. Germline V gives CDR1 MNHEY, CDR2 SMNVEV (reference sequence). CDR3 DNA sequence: TGTGCCAGCAGTTCTTGGGGAGGAGAGACCAAGTACTTC. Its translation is CASSSWGGETKYF.

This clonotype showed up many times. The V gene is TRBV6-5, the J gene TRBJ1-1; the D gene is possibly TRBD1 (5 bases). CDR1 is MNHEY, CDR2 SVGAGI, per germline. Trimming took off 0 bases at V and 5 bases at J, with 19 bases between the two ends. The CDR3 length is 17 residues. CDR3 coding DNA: TGTGCCAGCAGTTACTCGATCGGGTCAAGGGGAAGTACTGAAGCTTTCTTT. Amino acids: CASSYSIGSRGSTEAFF.

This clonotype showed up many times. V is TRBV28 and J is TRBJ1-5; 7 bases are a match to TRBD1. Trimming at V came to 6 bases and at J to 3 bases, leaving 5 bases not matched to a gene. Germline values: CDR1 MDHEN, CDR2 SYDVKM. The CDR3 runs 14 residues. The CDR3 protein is CASSLGQINQPQHF. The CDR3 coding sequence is TGTGCCAGCAGCCTGGGACAGATCAATCAGCCCCAGCATTTT.

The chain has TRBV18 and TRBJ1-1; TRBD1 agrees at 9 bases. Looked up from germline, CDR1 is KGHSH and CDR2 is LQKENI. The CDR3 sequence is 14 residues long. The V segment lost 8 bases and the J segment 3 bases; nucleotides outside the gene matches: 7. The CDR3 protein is CASLPGQGYTEAFF. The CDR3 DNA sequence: TGTGCCAGCCTTCCCGGACAGGGGTACACTGAAGCTTTCTTT.

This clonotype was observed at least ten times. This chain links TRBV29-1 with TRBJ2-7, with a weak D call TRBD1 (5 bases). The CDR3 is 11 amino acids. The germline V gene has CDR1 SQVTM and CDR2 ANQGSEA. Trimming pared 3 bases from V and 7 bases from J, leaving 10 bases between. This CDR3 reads CSVERKGEQYF. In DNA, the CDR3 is TGCAGCGTTGAGCGTAAGGGGGAGCAGTACTTC.

The CDR3 region has the DNA TGTGCCAGCAGTTCCCAAGGAGCGATACATTCACCCCTCCACTTT. It yields the protein CASSSQGAIHSPLHF. The chain has TRBV2 and TRBJ1-6; D call uncertain. CDR1 is SNHLY and CDR2 is FYNNEI in the germline V gene. Deletions cut 5 bases from V and 8 bases from J, with 16 bases between. The CDR3 runs to 15 residues.

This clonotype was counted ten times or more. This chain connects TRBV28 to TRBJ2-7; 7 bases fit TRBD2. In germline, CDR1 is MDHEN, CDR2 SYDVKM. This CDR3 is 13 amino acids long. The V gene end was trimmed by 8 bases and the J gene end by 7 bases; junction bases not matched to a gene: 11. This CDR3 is CASGRASPREQYF. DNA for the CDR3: TGTGCCAGCGGGAGGGCCTCTCCGAGGGAGCAGTACTTC.

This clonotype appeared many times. CDR3 sequence reads: CSVSGVVTGELFF. The CDR3 DNA sequence: TGCAGCGTTTCGGGAGTAGTCACCGGGGAGCTGTTTTTT. This rearrangement joins TRBV29-1 to TRBJ2-2; a possible D gene is TRBD2 (6 bases). The CDR3 is made up of 13 amino acids. Germline CDR1 reads SQVTM; CDR2 reads ANQGSEA. V was pared by 5 bases and J by 4 bases, with 11 bases between.